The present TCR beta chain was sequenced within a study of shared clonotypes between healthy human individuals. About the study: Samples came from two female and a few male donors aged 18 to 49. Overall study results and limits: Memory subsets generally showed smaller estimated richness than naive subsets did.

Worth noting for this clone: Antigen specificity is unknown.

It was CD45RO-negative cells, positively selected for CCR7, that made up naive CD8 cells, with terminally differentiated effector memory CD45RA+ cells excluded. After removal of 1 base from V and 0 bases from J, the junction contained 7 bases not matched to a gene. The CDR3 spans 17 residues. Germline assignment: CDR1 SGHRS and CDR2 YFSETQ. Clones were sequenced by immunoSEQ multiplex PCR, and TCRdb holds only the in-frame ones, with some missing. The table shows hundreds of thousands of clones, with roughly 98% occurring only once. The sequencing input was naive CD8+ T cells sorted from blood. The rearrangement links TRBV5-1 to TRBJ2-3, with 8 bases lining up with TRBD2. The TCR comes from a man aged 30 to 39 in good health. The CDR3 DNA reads TGCGCCAGCAGCTTGCCGGGAGGGGTCACAAGCACAGATACGCAGTATTTT. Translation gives CASSLPGGVTSTDTQYF.